The 23 T cell receptor beta chains below come from one sample, sequenced in a study of vaccination and CD4 T cells after COVID-19. Treatment denoted: approximately 9-day PBMC culture with coronavirus spike peptide pools or control peptides (ViraFEST assay). The Oncomine TCR Beta short-read assay generated sequence data from the DNA of cultured CD4+ T cells. MiXCR was run by TCRdb on the PCR reads, yielding one entry per CDR3 protein. The table shows approximately 15,000 distinct CDR3 sequences, with 21% occurring only once. The antigens of these receptors remain unknown. The input for sequencing was CD4+ T cells from blood, cultured in vitro, taken before SARS-CoV-2 vaccination. All receptors derive from a human donor who received a COVID-19 vaccine.

This rearrangement joins TRBV19 to TRBJ1-6, with D perhaps matching TRBD1 (5 bases). The CDR3 consists of 17 residues. Trimming removed 5 bases from V and 0 bases from J, with 14 bases in between. Germline CDR1 reads LNHDA; CDR2 reads SQIVND (reference sequence). CDR3 nucleotides: TGTGCCAGTAGTCCTCATGGGGGAAGCTCCTATAATTCACCCCTCCACTTT. Protein product: CASSPHGGSSYNSPLHF.

This clonotype was observed a handful of times. This chain links TRBV18 with TRBJ2-3, with D hard to call. Per germline, CDR1 KGHSH and CDR2 LQKENI. The germline V and J ends were trimmed by 4 bases and 4 bases, with 9 bases remaining between them. This CDR3 has 13 residues. The CDR3 loop reads CASSLGFADTQYF. DNA of the CDR3: TGTGCCAGCTCACTGGGGTTCGCAGATACGCAGTATTTT. The whole variable domain, remainder taken from reference TRBV18 and TRBJ2-3, is NAGVMQNPRHLVRRRGQEARLRCSPMKGHSHVYWYRQLPEEGLKFMVYLQKENIIDESGMPKERFSAEFPKEGPSILRIQQVVRGDSAAYFCASSLGFADTQYFGPGTRLTVL.

The chain employs TRBV12-3 or TRBV12-4 and TRBJ1-2, with D uncertain. V lost 2 bases, J lost 4 bases, and 26 bases lay in between. The CDR3 is 19 residues long. The CDR3 nucleotides are TGTGCCAGCAGTTTATACACAACAATGGTAGGGTCCGTACGCTATGGCTACACCTTC. This sequence encodes CASSLYTTMVGSVRYGYTF.

This clonotype showed up just a few times. The rearrangement links TRBV6-2 or TRBV6-3 to TRBJ2-2; 7 nucleotides match TRBD1. The germline CDR1 and CDR2 sequences are MNHEY and SVGEGT. The V and J ends lost 2 bases and 6 bases, in that order; junction bases with no gene match: 3. This CDR3 comprises 14 residues. For the CDR3, the DNA is TGTGCCAGCAGTTACGAGCAGGGGGCCGGGGAGCTGTTTTTT. Translation: CASSYEQGAGELFF.

This clonotype was found a few times. The gene calls are TRBV20-1 and TRBJ1-4; 8 bases agree with TRBD1. The germline CDR1 and CDR2 sequences are DFQATT and SNEGSKA (reference sequence). V shed 1 base and J 2 bases; nucleotides not matched to a gene: 6. The CDR3 has 16 amino acids. The CDR3 protein is CSARVSRGLTNEKLFF. Written as DNA, the CDR3 is TGCAGTGCTAGAGTTTCCAGGGGGCTGACTAATGAAAAACTGTTTTTT.

This clonotype was found a few times. The J gene is TRBJ1-2, the V gene TRBV14; a possible D gene is TRBD1 (6 bases). Germline V gene data show CDR1 as SGHDN and CDR2 as FVKESK. V was clipped by 2 bases and J by 6 bases, with 13 bases between them. The CDR3 is 14 residues long. CDR3 in amino acids: CASSQLGDTDGYTF. The CDR3, as DNA: TGTGCCAGCAGCCAATTGGGGGACACGGATGGCTACACCTTC.

This clonotype was detected only a few times. The gene calls are TRBV27 and TRBJ2-2; D gene ambiguous. V was cut by 4 bases and J by 6 bases, with 9 bases left in between. The CDR3 covers 13 residues. Germline lookup yields CDR1 MNHEY and CDR2 SMNVEV (reference sequence). The CDR3 sequence: CASSSSFPGELFF. CDR3 in DNA: TGTGCCAGCAGTTCCTCCTTCCCCGGGGAGCTGTTTTTT.

The rearrangement links TRBV2 to TRBJ1-4; TRBD1 matches 8 bases. Germline-derived CDR1 and CDR2 are SNHLY and FYNNEI. This CDR3 has 15 amino acids. Germline trimming cut 4 bases from V and 7 bases from J; bases unmatched to any gene: 8. In DNA form, the CDR3 reads TGTGCCAGCAGTGGAGGACAGGGAGTCACTGAAAAACTGTTTTTT. Its protein is CASSGGQGVTEKLFF.

This sequence joins TRBV2 and TRBJ2-3; no definite D call. CDR3 size: 16 residues. Germline V CDR1 and CDR2: SNHLY, FYNNEI. V shed 7 bases and J shed 2 bases, with 19 bases lying between them. This CDR3 reads CASTEGQILNTDTQYF. CDR3 DNA: TGTGCCAGCACCGAAGGTCAGATACTAAACACAGATACGCAGTATTTT.

This clonotype came up a few times. The rearrangement uses TRBV5-4 and TRBJ2-3; 8 bases agree with TRBD1. After removal of 0 bases from V and 1 base from J, the junction contained 7 bases not matched to a gene. Germline loops: CDR1 SGHNT, CDR2 YYREEE (reference sequence). This CDR3 contains 17 residues. The CDR3: CASSLGLTGVGTDTQYF. DNA for the CDR3: TGTGCCAGCAGCTTGGGGCTGACAGGGGTGGGCACAGATACGCAGTATTTT.

This clonotype appeared a few times. CDR3 DNA sequence: TGTGCCAGCAGCCTGACTAGCGGGGCCCTGCCGTTCTTC. Encoded protein: CASSLTSGALPFF. This chain uses TRBV7-2 with TRBJ2-1; 11 nucleotides align to TRBD2. Germline V gene lookup returns CDR1 SGHTA and CDR2 FQGNSA. The CDR3 runs to 13 residues. V dropped 5 bases and J dropped 15; count of bases not matched to a gene: 9.

This clonotype has just a few counts. The chain combines TRBV30 with TRBJ2-1; 9 bases line up with TRBD1. CDR3 size: 13 residues. Losses at the gene ends were 7 bases for V and 6 bases for J; bases not matched to a gene: 7. Germline V gives CDR1 GTSNPN, CDR2 SVGIG (reference sequence). The CDR3 region has the DNA TGTGCCTCGCCGGGACAGGGCGGCAATGAGCAGTTCTTC. It encodes CASPGQGGNEQFF.

In this sample, this clonotype turned up a few times. J is TRBJ2-3 and V is TRBV20-1, with TRBD1 as a possible D gene (6 bases). The germline CDR1 and CDR2 sequences are DFQATT and SNEGSKA (reference sequence). This CDR3 is built from 14 residues. V lost 7 bases and J lost 2, with 16 bases in between. The CDR3 spells CSVDRTEITDTQYF. The CDR3 nucleotides read TGCAGTGTCGACCGGACAGAGATCACAGATACGCAGTATTTT.

The chain couples TRBV25-1 to TRBJ1-1, with D possibly matching TRBD1 (5 bases). Germline CDR1 reads MGHDK; CDR2 reads SYGVNS. The CDR3 spans 18 residues. V shed 2 bases and J shed 3 bases, with 22 bases lying between them. CDR3 in DNA: TGTGCCAGCAGTGAAGGAAGTGGGCAGGGAAAGTGGGACACTGAAGCTTTCTTT. It specifies CASSEGSGQGKWDTEAFF.

This clonotype was detected a few times. This chain connects TRBV6-5 to TRBJ1-1; D remains ambiguous. Trimming stripped 0 bases from V and 11 bases from J, with 16 bases between. Per germline, CDR1 MNHEY and CDR2 SVGAGI. The CDR3 length is 14 residues. This CDR3 is CASSYSMGSPGAFF. The CDR3 DNA reads TGTGCCAGCAGTTACTCGATGGGGAGCCCAGGCGCTTTCTTT.

The table lists this clonotype with a few counts. The CDR3 region is CASSLYGGTGELFF. For the CDR3, the DNA is TGTGCCAGCAGCTTATATGGGGGCACCGGGGAGCTGTTTTTT. The chain links TRBV7-9 to TRBJ2-2; D may match TRBD1 or TRBD2 (5 bases each). Trimming took off 2 bases at V and 4 bases at J, with 8 bases between the two ends. This CDR3 region has 14 residues. Germline assignment: CDR1 SEHNR and CDR2 FQNEAQ (reference sequence).

By share, this clonotype ranks as medium-sized. The gene calls are TRBV20-1 and TRBJ1-2, with D perhaps matching TRBD1 (5 bases). Germline CDR1 and CDR2: DFQATT and SNEGSKA (reference sequence). Trimming took off 4 bases at V and 1 base at J, with 13 bases between the two ends. This CDR3 is built from 14 residues. CDR3 coding DNA: TGCAGTGCTACCCCCGGACACCTTAACTATGGCTACACCTTC. Protein sequence: CSATPGHLNYGYTF.

The J gene is TRBJ2-3, the V gene TRBV20-1, with 7 bases matching TRBD2. V lost 6 bases and J lost 3; bases outside the gene matches: 18. Germline loops: CDR1 DFQATT, CDR2 SNEGSKA (reference sequence). There are 17 residues in the CDR3. DNA of the CDR3: TGCAGTGCCGAAGGACTAGTCAGTCTCACACTGACAGATACGCAGTATTTT. Translated: CSAEGLVSLTLTDTQYF.

As to this clonotype: One base separates it from a far larger clone, so it is likely a read error. CDR3 protein: CASSKDRVEAQYF. CDR3 sequence (DNA): TGTGCCAGCAGTAAAGACAGGGTTGAGGCCCAGTACTTC. The J gene is TRBJ2-7, the V gene TRBV7-6; 7 nucleotides match TRBD1. This CDR3 has 13 residues. The ends lost 6 bases at V and 10 bases at J; junction bases unmatched: 12. CDR1 and CDR2 (germline): SGHVS, FNYEAQ.

This chain uses TRBV7-2 with TRBJ2-1; D might be TRBD1 (5 bases). In germline, CDR1 is SGHTA, CDR2 FQGNSA. The germline V and J ends were trimmed by 1 base and 2 bases, with 9 bases remaining between them. The CDR3 totals 15 residues. The CDR3, as DNA: TGTGCCAGCAGCTTAGGAAGGGGCCCCTACAATGAGCAGTTCTTC. It is translated as CASSLGRGPYNEQFF.

The rearrangement joins TRBV30 to TRBJ1-2; weak D call: TRBD1 (5 bases). V gave up 5 bases and J gave up 0 bases, with 10 bases separating them. The CDR3 covers 13 residues. Germline V gene sequence: CDR1 GTSNPN, CDR2 SVGIG (reference sequence). The CDR3 spells CAWSGGPNYGYTF. CDR3 bases: TGTGCCTGGTCGGGGGGTCCTAACTATGGCTACACCTTC. The variable domain in full, with the rest retrieved from reference TRBV30 and TRBJ1-2, is SQTIHQWPATLVQPVGSPLSLECTVEGTSNPNLYWYRQAAGRGLQLLFYSVGIGQISSEVPQNLSASRPQDRQFILSSKKLLLSDSGFYLCAWSGGPNYGYTFGSGTRLTVV.

The chain combines TRBV6-4 with TRBJ1-5; D gene ambiguous. CDR3 length: 16 residues. Trimming left V 2 bases short and J 0 bases short, with 11 bases between. Germline assignment: CDR1 MRHNA and CDR2 SNTAGT. In nucleotides, the CDR3 is TGTGCCAGCAGTGACGAGGCAGCCGATAGCAATCAGCCCCAGCATTTT. This gives the protein CASSDEAADSNQPQHF.

By share, this clonotype counts as medium-sized. J is TRBJ1-3 and V is TRBV20-1, with D unresolved. The CDR3 extends over 15 amino acids. Between the trimmed V and J ends, which lost 6 bases and 0 bases, there was a span of 15 bases. Per the germline V gene, CDR1 is DFQATT and CDR2 is SNEGSKA (reference sequence). The CDR3 bases are TGCAGTGCCCGAGCTTCCAGGAGCTCTGGAAACACCATATATTTT. It codes for CSARASRSSGNTIYF.